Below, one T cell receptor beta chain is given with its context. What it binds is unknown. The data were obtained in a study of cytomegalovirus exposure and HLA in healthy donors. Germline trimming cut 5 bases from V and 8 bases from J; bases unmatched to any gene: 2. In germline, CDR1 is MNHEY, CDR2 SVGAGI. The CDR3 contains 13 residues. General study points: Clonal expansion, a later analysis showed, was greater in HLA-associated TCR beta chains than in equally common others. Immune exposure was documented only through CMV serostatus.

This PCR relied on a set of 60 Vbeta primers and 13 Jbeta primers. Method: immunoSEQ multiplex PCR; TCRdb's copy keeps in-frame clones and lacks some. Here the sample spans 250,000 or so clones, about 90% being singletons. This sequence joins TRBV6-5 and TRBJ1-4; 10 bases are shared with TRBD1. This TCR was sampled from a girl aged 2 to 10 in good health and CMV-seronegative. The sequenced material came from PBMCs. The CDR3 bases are TGTGCCAGCAGTGGACAGGGGGGGGAAAAACTGTTTTTT. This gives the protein CASSGQGGEKLFF.